The sequence of this TCR beta chain was determined in a study of CD8 T cells in ankylosing spondylitis. Quantitative 5'-RACE with molecular barcodes generated TCR beta libraries. TCRdb called the 5' RACE reads again in MiXCR, with one record for every CDR3 protein. The data hold 750,000 to 850,000 distinct CDR3 sequences, with 10% to 15% observed a single time. As concerns this clonotype: As yet, its antigen is unknown.

Overall study findings and caveats: From matched ankylosing spondylitis synovial fluid, disease-linked clones were reportedly recovered at significantly enriched levels. Past research had described some motif variants in reactive arthritis synovial fluid and blood. A TCR beta motif of fewer than ten highly homologous variants seemed to mark ankylosing spondylitis blood.

The sequenced sample was blood, either unsorted or a sorted T cell fraction (not recorded which). The source of this sequence is a male donor with ankylosing spondylitis.

In DNA form, the CDR3 reads TGTGCCAGCACTATACAGGGGGAACAGCCCCAGCATTTT. This translates into CASTIQGEQPQHF. The chain carries TRBV6-1 and TRBJ1-5, with 8 bases aligning to TRBD1. This CDR3 contains 13 residues. Trimming removed 7 bases from V and 7 bases from J; junction bases left unmatched: 6. Germline V gene sequence: CDR1 MNHNS, CDR2 SASEGT.